This entry lists 13 T cell receptor beta chains sequenced from one sample in a study of blood T cell repertoires in COVID-19. Using immunoSEQ multiplex PCR, the repertoire was profiled, and TCRdb retains in-frame clones only, with some absent. This sample has under 150,000 clones, with around 87% found just once. Sequenced: peripheral blood. All receptors come from a man aged 65-85 years with active COVID-19.

As concerns this clone: The germline gene is not matched at one end of the junction; a read error may be the cause. The chain recombines TRBV3-1 (or the pseudogene TRBV3-2) with TRBJ1-4; perhaps TRBD1 as D (5 bases). Germline values: CDR1 LGHDT, CDR2 YNNKEL (reference sequence). The CDR3 consists of 15 residues. The CDR3 spells CVSSPRGRGSEELFF. The CDR3 bases are TGTGTCAGCAGCCCCCGGGGGAGGGGCTCTGAGGAACTGTTTTTT.

This chain connects TRBV15 to TRBJ2-5; 7 bases are shared with TRBD1. The J call may be in error: the DNA end matches TRBJ2-7 better. CDR3 size: 15 residues. CDR1 and CDR2 (germline): LNHNV, YYDKDF (reference sequence). The DNA of the CDR3 is TGTGCCACCAGCGAGGGGGCACTCAACTCCTACGAGCAGTACTTC. Protein sequence: CATSEGALNSYEQYF.

CDR3 DNA: TGTGCCAGCAGTTCTAATCCGGGACAGCAGAACACTGAAGCTTTCTTT. Its protein is CASSSNPGQQNTEAFF. J is TRBJ1-1 and V is TRBV7-9, with 7 nucleotides matching TRBD1. The ends lost 6 bases at V and 1 base at J; junction bases unmatched: 11. Germline assignment: CDR1 SEHNR and CDR2 FQNEAQ (reference sequence). The CDR3 consists of 16 residues.

The V and J genes are TRBV5-4 and TRBJ2-7; D may be TRBD2 (6 bases). The CDR3 has 14 residues. V was trimmed by 3 bases and J by 2 bases, leaving 12 bases between them. CDR1 and CDR2 (germline): SGHNT, YYREEE (reference sequence). This CDR3 is CASSSAGTPYEQYF. CDR3 DNA: TGTGCCAGCAGCTCGGCGGGGACCCCCTACGAGCAGTACTTC.

This clone was seen ten or more times. The chain links TRBV2 to TRBJ2-7; TRBD1 aligns across 8 bases. The CDR3 loop spans 16 amino acids. J gave up 2 bases and V 3 bases, and 9 bases lay outside the gene matches. From germline, CDR1 is SNHLY and CDR2 FYNNEI. The CDR3 DNA sequence: TGTGCCAGCAGTGACCCGGACAGGGTAAGGGCCTACGAGCAGTACTTC. Translation: CASSDPDRVRAYEQYF.

The chain joins TRBV6-5 to TRBJ1-3; a weak D match, TRBD1 (5 bases). The CDR3 totals 15 residues. The V end lost 4 bases, the J end lost 3 bases, and 13 bases lay between the germline ends. The germline CDR1 and CDR2 sequences are MNHEY and SVGAGI. In nucleotides, the CDR3 is TGTGCCAGCAGTTCACCCGGGACTTATGGAAACACCATATATTTT. As protein: CASSSPGTYGNTIYF.

J is TRBJ2-2 and V is TRBV6-4; D is unclear. Germline V gene data show CDR1 as MRHNA and CDR2 as SNTAGT. The CDR3 has 14 amino acids. V was shortened by 4 bases and J by 3 bases, with 9 bases between the two germline ends. The CDR3 DNA reads as TGTGCCAGCAGTGGTCAGCAGGACACCGGGGAGCTGTTTTTT. Protein: CASSGQQDTGELFF.

The CDR3 protein is CATGGESTDTQYF. The DNA for the CDR3 is TGTGCCACCGGGGGGGAAAGCACAGATACGCAGTATTTT. The V and J genes are TRBV24-1 and TRBJ2-3; 7 positions match TRBD2. The V and J ends lost 9 bases and 0 bases, in that order; junction bases with no gene match: 2. The CDR3 spans 13 residues. CDR1 is KGHDR and CDR2 is SFDVKD in the germline V gene.

This chain links TRBV4-1 with TRBJ2-4; 10 bases fit TRBD1. CDR3 length equals 15 residues. Losses at the gene ends were 0 bases for V and 8 bases for J; bases not matched to a gene: 4. From germline, CDR1 is MGHRA and CDR2 YSYEKL. CDR3 sequence reads: CASSQDGQGGYIQYF. The CDR3 DNA follows: TGCGCCAGCAGCCAAGACGGACAGGGGGGTTACATTCAGTACTTC.

The gene calls are TRBV6-5 and TRBJ2-2; possibly TRBD1 for D (6 bases). The V end lost 10 bases, the J end lost 6 bases, and 21 bases lay between the germline ends. From germline, CDR1 is MNHEY and CDR2 SVGAGI. The CDR3 loop spans 15 amino acids. The CDR3 sequence is CATRTGWAGAGELFF. In DNA, the CDR3 is TGTGCCACCCGCACAGGGTGGGCCGGGGCCGGGGAGCTGTTTTTT.

The CDR3 DNA reads TGTGCCAGCAGGGACCGGGAGTCACCCCTCCACTTT. Its protein is CASRDRESPLHF. The rearrangement links TRBV27 to TRBJ1-6; unclear D gene. The V gene's germline CDR1 is MNHEY and CDR2 SMNVEV (reference sequence). This CDR3 contains 12 residues. Trimming removed 6 bases at V and 10 bases at J, with 10 bases between.

The CDR3 protein is CASTPFRPSGGNTIYF. The CDR3 DNA follows: TGTGCCAGCACCCCTTTTCGGCCCTCGGGGGGCAACACCATATATTTT. The V gene is TRBV28, the J gene TRBJ1-3; possibly TRBD1 for D (6 bases). V lost 7 bases and J 7 bases, leaving 23 bases between the germline ends. The germline V gene encodes CDR1 MDHEN and CDR2 SYDVKM. The CDR3 loop spans 16 amino acids.

The chain has TRBV27 and TRBJ2-7; 11 nucleotides match TRBD2. Germline-derived CDR1 and CDR2 are MNHEY and SMNVEV (reference sequence). The ends lost 1 base at V and 6 bases at J; junction bases unmatched: 8. The CDR3 runs to 16 residues. CDR3: CASSLFAGTSGTEQYF. The CDR3, as DNA: TGTGCCAGCAGTTTATTCGCCGGGACTAGCGGAACCGAGCAGTACTTC.